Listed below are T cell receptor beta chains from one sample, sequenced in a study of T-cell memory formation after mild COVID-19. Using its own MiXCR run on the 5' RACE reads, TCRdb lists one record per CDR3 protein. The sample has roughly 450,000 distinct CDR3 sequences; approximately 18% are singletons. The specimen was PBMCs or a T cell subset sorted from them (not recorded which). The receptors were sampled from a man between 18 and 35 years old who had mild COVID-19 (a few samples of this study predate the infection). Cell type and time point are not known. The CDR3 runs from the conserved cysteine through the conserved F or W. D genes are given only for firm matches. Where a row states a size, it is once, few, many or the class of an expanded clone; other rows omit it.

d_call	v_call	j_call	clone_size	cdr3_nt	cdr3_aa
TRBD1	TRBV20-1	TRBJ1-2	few	TGCAGTGCTTTAACAGGGGTGGGATATGGCTACACCTTC	CSALTGVGYGYTF
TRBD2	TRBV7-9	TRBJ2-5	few	TGTGCCAGCAGCTTGGGCAATAGCGGGGACCAAGAGACCCAGTACTTC	CASSLGNSGDQETQYF
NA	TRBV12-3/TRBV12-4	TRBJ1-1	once	TGTGCCAGCAGTTTAGCGAGGCATATGAACACTGAAGCTTTCTTT	CASSLARHMNTEAFF
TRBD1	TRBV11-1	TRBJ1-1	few	TGTGCCAGCAGCCTCCAGGGGGGGGCGAACACTGAAGCTTTCTTT	CASSLQGGANTEAFF
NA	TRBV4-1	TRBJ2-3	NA	TGCGCCAGCAGCGCTACTAGCAAGAGCACAGATACGCAGTATTTT	CASSATSKSTDTQYF
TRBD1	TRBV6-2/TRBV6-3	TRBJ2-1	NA	TGTGCCAGCAGCAACATTCGGGGGACAGGGGCCAGGATGGAGTTCTTC	CASSNIRGTGARMEFF
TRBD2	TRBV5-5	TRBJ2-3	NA	TGTGACAGCAGCTTACTAGCGGGCACAGATACGCAGTATTTT	CDSSLLAGTDTQYF
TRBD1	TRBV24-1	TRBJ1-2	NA	TGTGCCACCCCTTTGTGGGACAGGGGTGATGGCTACACCTTC	CATPLWDRGDGYTF
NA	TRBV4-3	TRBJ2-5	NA	TGCGCCAGCAGCCAAGATCCCTCCTTCCTAGGGTTGCAAGAGACCCAGTACTTC	CASSQDPSFLGLQETQYF
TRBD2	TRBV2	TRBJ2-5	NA	TGTGCCAGAGCGGGGGGGCCGGAGACCCAGTACTTC	CARAGGPETQYF
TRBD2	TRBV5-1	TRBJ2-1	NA	TGCGCCAGCAGCTTAGCGGGGCCCGGCCCTGAGCAGTTCTTC	CASSLAGPGPEQFF
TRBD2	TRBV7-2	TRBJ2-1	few	TGTGCCAGCAGCGGGCTCGGGGTAGCGGGGGGTTCCTACAATGAGCAGTTCTTC	CASSGLGVAGGSYNEQFF
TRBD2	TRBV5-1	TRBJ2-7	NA	TGCGCCAGCAGCTTGATTGCCACCGGGGGGGCAGGGGAGCAGTACTTC	CASSLIATGGAGEQYF
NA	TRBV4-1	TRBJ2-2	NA	TGCGCCAGCAGCCAACCGGGATTCTACACCGGGGAGCTGTTTTTT	CASSQPGFYTGELFF
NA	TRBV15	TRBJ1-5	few	TGTGCCACCAGCATCGGACAGTTAAATCAGCCCCAGCATTTT	CATSIGQLNQPQHF
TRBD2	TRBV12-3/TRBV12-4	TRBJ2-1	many	TGTGCCAGCAGTTTCTTTAGCGGGGGGGATGAGCAGTTCTTC	CASSFFSGGDEQFF
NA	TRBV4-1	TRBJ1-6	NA	TGCGCCAGCAGCCAAGATCCCCCCGGGTCGACGTTGAATTCACCCCTCCACTTT	CASSQDPPGSTLNSPLHF
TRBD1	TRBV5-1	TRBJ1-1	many	TGCGCCAGCAGCTTGGGGGACAGAATCCCCACTGAAGCTTTCTTT	CASSLGDRIPTEAFF
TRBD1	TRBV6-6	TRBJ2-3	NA	TGTGCCAGCTATTCAGGGCAGGGGGCAGATACGCAGTATTTT	CASYSGQGADTQYF
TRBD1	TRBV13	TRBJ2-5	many	TGTGCCAGCAGTGAATTTCTCGGGACAGGGGTAGTGGAGACCCAGTACTTC	CASSEFLGTGVVETQYF
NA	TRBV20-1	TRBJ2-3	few	TGCAGTGCTCGGACGGGGGGACACACAGATACGCAGTATTTT	CSARTGGHTDTQYF
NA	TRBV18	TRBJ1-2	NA	TGTGCCAGCTCACCGCCACTGCTTGGGGACCTCTATGGCTACACCTTC	CASSPPLLGDLYGYTF
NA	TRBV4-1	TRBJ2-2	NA	TGCGCCAGCAGCCAAGATCCGCGCCAGCTCCAATTTGGGACCGGGGAGCTGTTTTTT	CASSQDPRQLQFGTGELFF
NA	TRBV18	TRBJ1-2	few	TGTGCCAGCTCACCAGAGGGGACGGGCTATGGCTACACCTTC	CASSPEGTGYGYTF
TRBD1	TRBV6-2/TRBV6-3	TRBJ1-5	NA	TGTGCCAGCAGTTACCGACAGGGAAGTCAGCCCCAGCATTTT	CASSYRQGSQPQHF